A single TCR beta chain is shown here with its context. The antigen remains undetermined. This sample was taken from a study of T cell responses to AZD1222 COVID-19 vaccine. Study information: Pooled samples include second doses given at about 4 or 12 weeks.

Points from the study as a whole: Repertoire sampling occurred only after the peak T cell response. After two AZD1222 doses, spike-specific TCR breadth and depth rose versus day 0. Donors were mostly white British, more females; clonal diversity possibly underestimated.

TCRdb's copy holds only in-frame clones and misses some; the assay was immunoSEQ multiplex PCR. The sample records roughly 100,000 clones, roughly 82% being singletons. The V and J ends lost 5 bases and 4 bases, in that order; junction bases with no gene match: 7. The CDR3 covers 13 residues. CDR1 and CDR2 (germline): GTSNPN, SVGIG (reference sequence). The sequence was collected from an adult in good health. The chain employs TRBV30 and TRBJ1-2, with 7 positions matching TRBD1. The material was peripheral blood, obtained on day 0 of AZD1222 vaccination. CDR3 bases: TGTGCCTGGCAAAACAGGGGTACCTATGGCTACACCTTC. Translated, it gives CAWQNRGTYGYTF.